The 28 T cell receptor beta chains listed next were all sequenced from one sample in a study of primary melanoma T cells and metastatic recurrence. The table came from immunoSEQ multiplex PCR; TCRdb's copy has only in-frame clones and leaves some out. Here the sample spans over a thousand clones, 70% to 90% being singletons. Sequencing was carried out using melanoma tumor tissue. Receptors were obtained from a human donor with melanoma.

This clone is large by share. The rearrangement links TRBV11-3 to TRBJ2-2, with a weak D call TRBD1 (5 bases). Per the germline V gene, CDR1 is SGHNT and CDR2 is YENEEA. The V and J ends lost 1 base and 0 bases respectively, with 12 bases between them. The CDR3 covers 17 residues. This chain's CDR3 is CASSLGLWGPNTGELFF. The CDR3 nucleotides read TGTGCCAGCAGCTTAGGTTTATGGGGCCCGAACACCGGGGAGCTGTTTTTT.

The chain uses TRBV6-8 and TRBJ1-1; 8 bases align to TRBD1. CDR1 is MNHGY, CDR2 SAAAGT, per germline. V lost 7 bases to trimming and J lost 6 bases; unmatched junction nucleotides: 7. The CDR3 loop spans 13 amino acids. In nucleotides, the CDR3 is TGTGCCAGCACCCAGGGGGCTAGAGCTGAAGCTTTCTTT. Translation gives CASTQGARAEAFF.

Written as DNA, the CDR3 is TGTGCCAGCAGCCGGGAGGGGTGGCAGGGGGCAGATACGCAGTATTTT. This translates into CASSREGWQGADTQYF. J is TRBJ2-3 and V is TRBV11-3, with D possibly matching TRBD2 (8 bases). V lost 5 bases to trimming and J lost 4 bases, with 19 bases between them. CDR1 is SGHNT, CDR2 YENEEA, per germline. This CDR3 contains 16 residues.

V usage is TRBV23-1 and J usage is TRBJ2-7, with 7 bases matching TRBD1. TRBV23-1 is classed as an ORF, of uncertain function. After removal of 6 bases from V and 0 bases from J, the junction contained 11 bases not matched to a gene. This CDR3 is 16 amino acids long. CDR3 amino acids: CASSQKGQVCSYEQYF. The CDR3 coding sequence is TGCGCCAGCAGCCAAAAAGGACAGGTCTGCTCCTACGAGCAGTACTTC.

This clone was seen a single time. CDR3 protein: CASSGTERANTGELFF. DNA for the CDR3: TGCGCCAGCAGCGGGACAGAGCGGGCGAACACCGGGGAGCTGTTTTTT. The chain joins TRBV5-1 to TRBJ2-2, with a tentative D call TRBD1 (7 bases). The CDR3 loop spans 16 amino acids. CDR1 and CDR2 (germline): SGHRS, YFSETQ. V lost 4 bases to trimming and J lost 0 bases, with 13 bases between them.

This clone was picked up one time. This rearrangement joins TRBV18 to TRBJ1-3; perhaps TRBD1 as D (5 bases). The V end was cut by 3 bases, the J end by 7 bases, with 13 bases between. The CDR3 spans 14 residues. Germline V gives CDR1 KGHSH, CDR2 LQKENI. The CDR3 region has the DNA TGTGCCAGCTCACCTGACTCCCAGGGTAACACCATATATTTT. It specifies CASSPDSQGNTIYF.

The chain joins TRBV11-3 to TRBJ1-1; tentative D call: TRBD1 (5 bases). There are 15 residues in the CDR3. V lost 5 bases and J 4 bases, leaving 17 bases between the germline ends. Germline assignment: CDR1 SGHNT and CDR2 YENEEA. The chain's CDR3 is CASSLGSPGFTEAFF. CDR3 bases: TGTGCCAGCAGCCTGGGGTCCCCAGGGTTCACTGAAGCTTTCTTT.

The chain has TRBV15 and TRBJ2-1, with 8 bases fitting TRBD2. The CDR3 has 15 amino acids. Germline lookup yields CDR1 LNHNV and CDR2 YYDKDF (reference sequence). Germline trimming cut 0 bases from V and 6 bases from J; bases unmatched to any gene: 4. CDR3 region: CATSRDRGGSNEQFF. CDR3 nucleotide sequence: TGTGCCACCAGCAGAGACCGGGGGGGCTCCAATGAGCAGTTCTTC.

The V and J genes are TRBV5-1 and TRBJ1-4; 7 nucleotides agree with TRBD1. Per the germline V gene, CDR1 is SGHRS and CDR2 is YFSETQ. The CDR3 consists of 15 residues. The V and J ends lost 4 bases and 8 bases, in that order; junction bases with no gene match: 11. This CDR3 reads CASSRGTDMGEKLFF. DNA for the CDR3: TGCGCCAGCAGCCGCGGGACAGATATGGGGGAAAAACTGTTTTTT.

V and J are TRBV18 and TRBJ2-7, with D tentatively TRBD2 (5 bases). The CDR3 loop spans 15 amino acids. Germline CDR1 reads KGHSH; CDR2 reads LQKENI. V lost 6 bases and J 4 bases, leaving 19 bases between the germline ends. Here the CDR3 reads CASSPTEGLNYEQYF. CDR3 DNA: TGTGCCAGCTCCCCAACCGAGGGCCTGAATTACGAGCAGTACTTC.

V gene TRBV6-8 combines with J gene TRBJ2-7, with D hard to call. Trimming shortened V by 5 bases and J by 1 base, and 15 bases separated the two germline ends. This CDR3 has 15 residues. Germline V gene data show CDR1 as MNHGY and CDR2 as SAAAGT. CDR3 DNA sequence: TGTGCCAGCAGTGCTCGGGCGGCGGAATCCTACGAGCAGTACTTC. Translated: CASSARAAESYEQYF.

This sequence joins TRBV11-3 and TRBJ1-1; 7 bases agree with TRBD1. The CDR3 extends over 15 amino acids. Germline CDR1 is SGHNT and CDR2 is YENEEA. The junction had 10 bases not matched to a gene; V was cut back by 5 bases and J by 4 bases. The CDR3 region is CASSPETGYRTEAFF. The DNA for the CDR3 is TGTGCCAGCAGCCCGGAGACAGGGTATCGCACTGAAGCTTTCTTT.

As DNA, the CDR3 is TGTGCCGACAGGGGGATCTATGGCTACACCTTC. Its translation: CADRGIYGYTF. The chain joins TRBV6-4 to TRBJ1-2, with 9 bases matching TRBD1. The CDR3 covers 11 residues. V lost 11 bases, J lost 4 bases, and 2 bases stayed unmatched. The germline V gene has CDR1 MRHNA and CDR2 SNTAGT.

The V call is TRBV11-3, the J call TRBJ2-1; TRBD2 aligns across 10 bases. Germline-derived CDR1 and CDR2 are SGHNT and YENEEA. The V and J ends lost 0 bases and 9 bases, in that order; junction bases with no gene match: 8. The CDR3 runs to 16 residues. CDR3 protein: CASSLDGLAGDSEQFF. The CDR3 DNA reads TGTGCCAGCAGCTTAGATGGCCTAGCGGGAGATTCTGAGCAGTTCTTC.

This chain links TRBV18 with TRBJ1-4; D possibly corresponds to TRBD1 (6 bases). Trimming stripped 6 bases from V and 3 bases from J, with 11 bases between. CDR1 and CDR2 from the germline V gene are KGHSH and LQKENI. The CDR3 has 14 residues. CDR3 protein: CASSRTEANEKLFF. For the CDR3, the DNA is TGTGCCAGCTCGCGGACAGAGGCTAATGAAAAACTGTTTTTT.

This chain uses TRBV11-3 with TRBJ1-2; the D gene is possibly TRBD1 (5 bases). Germline CDR1 SGHNT, CDR2 YENEEA. This CDR3 has 16 amino acids. V lost 3 bases, J lost 0 bases, and 14 bases lay in between. CDR3 loop: CASSLGTQRANYGYTF. The CDR3 DNA reads TGTGCCAGCAGCTTGGGGACCCAAAGAGCTAACTATGGCTACACCTTC.

This rearrangement joins TRBV10-1 to TRBJ1-1, with 7 bases fitting TRBD1. This CDR3 has 15 residues. The junction had 11 bases not matched to a gene; V was cut back by 5 bases and J by 5 bases. Germline values: CDR1 WNHNN, CDR2 SYGVQD (reference sequence). CDR3 nucleotides: TGCGCCAGCAGTCGACTTGACAGGGATAGGACTGAAGCTTTCTTT. Translating it yields CASSRLDRDRTEAFF.

The chain recombines TRBV7-7 with TRBJ1-2; D remains unclear. Germline CDR1 and CDR2: SSHAT and FNYEAQ (reference sequence). The ends were cut back, 3 bases at V and 0 bases at J, with 8 bases in the middle. The CDR3 is 14 residues long. The CDR3, as DNA: TGTGCCAGCAGCTTCCATGGGGCTAACTATGGCTACACCTTC. Encoded protein: CASSFHGANYGYTF.

J is TRBJ2-7 and V is TRBV18; D remains unclear. The CDR3 is 14 residues long. The V gene lost 5 bases and the J gene lost 2 bases, with 13 bases spanning the gap. CDR1 and CDR2 from the germline V gene are KGHSH and LQKENI. The CDR3: CASSEIGSTYEQYF. In nucleotides, the CDR3 is TGTGCCAGCTCAGAAATAGGGTCAACCTACGAGCAGTACTTC. The whole variable domain, filled in from reference TRBV18 and TRBJ2-7, reads NAGVMQNPRHLVRRRGQEARLRCSPMKGHSHVYWYRQLPEEGLKFMVYLQKENIIDESGMPKERFSAEFPKEGPSILRIQQVVRGDSAAYFCASSEIGSTYEQYFGPGTRLTVT.

V is TRBV11-3 and J is TRBJ1-1; the D is unclear. The CDR3 runs 14 residues. Looked up from germline, CDR1 is SGHNT and CDR2 is YENEEA. Trimming stripped 5 bases from V and 7 bases from J, with 17 bases between. This chain's CDR3 is CASSPRVWGSEAFF. The CDR3 DNA reads TGTGCCAGCAGCCCCCGGGTTTGGGGAAGTGAAGCTTTCTTT.

This chain connects TRBV19 to TRBJ1-4; 12 nucleotides match TRBD1. The germline V gene encodes CDR1 LNHDA and CDR2 SQIVND (reference sequence). This CDR3 has 15 amino acids. Germline trimming cut 5 bases from V and 8 bases from J; bases unmatched to any gene: 6. The CDR3, as DNA: TGTGCCAGTAGTTCACCGGGACAGGGGGCGGAAAAACTGTTTTTT. Its protein product is CASSSPGQGAEKLFF. Based on the CDR3 plus reference TRBV19 and TRBJ1-4, the full variable domain is DGGITQSPKYLFRKEGQNVTLSCEQNLNHDAMYWYRQDPGQGLRLIYYSQIVNDFQKGDIAEGYSVSREKKESFPLTVTSAQKNPTAFYLCASSSPGQGAEKLFFGSGTQLSVL.

J is TRBJ1-1 and V is TRBV6-8; D remains ambiguous. The length of the CDR3 is 13 residues. V shed 6 bases and J shed 5 bases, with 13 bases lying between them. Germline V gene sequence: CDR1 MNHGY, CDR2 SAAAGT. The CDR3 DNA sequence: TGTGCCAGCAGCCGCCATCTAGGTACTGAAGCTTTCTTT. Its protein product is CASSRHLGTEAFF.

The chain joins TRBV5-1 to TRBJ2-6; perhaps D is TRBD1 or TRBD2 (5 bases each). From germline, CDR1 is SGHRS and CDR2 YFSETQ. Trimming removed 0 bases from V and 1 base from J, with 8 bases in between. CDR3 length: 16 residues. In nucleotides, the CDR3 is TGCGCCAGCAGCTTGGTGGGGGATTCTGGGGCCAACGTCCTGACTTTC. Amino acid sequence: CASSLVGDSGANVLTF.

V and J are TRBV6-8 and TRBJ2-7, with TRBD1 matching over 8 bases. Per germline, CDR1 MNHGY and CDR2 SAAAGT. V was clipped by 6 bases and J by 3 bases; unmatched bases: 7. The CDR3 runs 14 residues. CDR3 nucleotide sequence: TGTGCCAGCAGGCCGTCCAGGGGGCTCTACGAGCAGTACTTC. This encodes CASRPSRGLYEQYF.

The chain has TRBV23-1 and TRBJ1-4; D gene uncertain. TRBV23-1 is flagged as an ORF with uncertain function. V was shortened by 6 bases and J by 10 bases, with 24 bases between the two germline ends. The CDR3 is 16 residues long. CDR3 region: CASSQPPDLRYGKLFF. CDR3 bases: TGCGCCAGCAGCCAACCTCCGGACCTACGGTACGGAAAACTGTTTTTT.

This chain uses TRBV11-3 with TRBJ2-5, with 11 bases fitting TRBD2. V trimming: 4 bases; J trimming: 5 bases; junction bases outside the gene matches: 6. Germline V gene lookup returns CDR1 SGHNT and CDR2 YENEEA. The CDR3 runs to 15 residues. CDR3 bases: TGTGCCAGCAGCTCCCAGGGACTAGCGGAGGAGACCCAGTACTTC. The encoded protein is CASSSQGLAEETQYF.

The chain joins TRBV19 to TRBJ1-2; 7 positions match TRBD1. Germline lookup yields CDR1 LNHDA and CDR2 SQIVND (reference sequence). The junction had 15 bases not matched to a gene; V was cut back by 6 bases and J by 8 bases. The CDR3 is made up of 15 amino acids. The CDR3 is CASRAPGRGIGGYTF. The DNA of the CDR3 is TGTGCCAGTAGAGCCCCGGGCAGGGGGATCGGAGGCTACACCTTC.

The chain is built from TRBV6-1 and TRBJ2-3; 9 nucleotides agree with TRBD2. The CDR3 covers 15 residues. J gave up 6 bases and V 0 bases, and 4 bases lay outside the gene matches. Germline V CDR1 and CDR2: MNHNS, SASEGT. The CDR3 DNA follows: TGTGCCAGCAGTGAAGCTTCTAGCGGGAAGGATACGCAGTATTTT. Residues: CASSEASSGKDTQYF.